This T cell receptor (beta chain) is drawn from a study of T cells in localized non-small cell lung cancer. The germline gives CDR1 MNHNS, CDR2 SASEGT. The CDR3 is made up of 14 amino acids. V lost 4 bases to trimming and J lost 7 bases, with 16 bases between them. About this clone itself: The antigen remains undetermined.

Whole-study results and caveats: Longer overall survival accompanied higher blood T cell density. Measurement of T cell clonality placed uninvolved adjacent lung highest, above the level in tumor.

The method was immunoSEQ multiplex PCR; TCRdb's version includes in-frame clones alone and lacks a portion of them. The sample shows some 50,000 clones, more than 85% of them seen only once. This chain uses TRBV6-1 with TRBJ1-1; D unclear. The sample here was PBMCs, taken before any cancer treatment. The sequence was obtained from a female donor with stage II lung adenocarcinoma. The CDR3 nucleotides are TGTGCCAGCAGTGCCCATCGGACCTCGGGTGAAGCTTTCTTT. This sequence encodes CASSAHRTSGEAFF.